The 7 T cell receptor beta chains reported below all come from one sample, sequenced in a study of identifying expanded T cells in peripheral blood. This table comes from immunoSEQ multiplex PCR, and its TCRdb copy is limited to in-frame clones, with some not included. The data contain about 86,000 clones, about 88% of them seen just once; the ten biggest clones take up around 4.3%. The sequenced sample consisted of blood. These receptors came from a person aged 18 to 70 in good health.

This chain links TRBV10-3 with TRBJ2-1; 10 positions agree with TRBD1. CDR1 is ENHRY and CDR2 is SYGVKD in the germline V gene. The CDR3 is 16 residues long. V lost 8 bases, J lost 7 bases, and 14 bases stayed unmatched. CDR3 nucleotides: TGTGCCATCCGGGGGGCCGCGACAGGGGGCAGGAATGAGCAGTTCTTC. Translation: CAIRGAATGGRNEQFF.

The rearrangement joins TRBV30 to TRBJ1-5, with TRBD1 as a possible D gene (6 bases). Germline CDR1 reads GTSNPN; CDR2 reads SVGIG (reference sequence). There are 15 residues in the CDR3. Trimming took off 5 bases at V and 2 bases at J, with 16 bases between the two ends. The CDR3 region is CAWEGGGAGNQPQHF. As DNA, the CDR3 is TGTGCCTGGGAAGGGGGGGGCGCTGGCAATCAGCCCCAGCATTTT. The variable domain in full, completed from reference TRBV30 and TRBJ1-5, reads SQTIHQWPATLVQPVGSPLSLECTVEGTSNPNLYWYRQAAGRGLQLLFYSVGIGQISSEVPQNLSASRPQDRQFILSSKKLLLSDSGFYLCAWEGGGAGNQPQHFGDGTRLSIL.

This chain joins TRBV2 and TRBJ1-2; maybe TRBD1 (5 bases). Between the trimmed V and J ends, which lost 2 bases and 6 bases, there was a span of 13 bases. This CDR3 is 14 amino acids long. In germline, CDR1 is SNHLY, CDR2 FYNNEI. DNA for the CDR3: TGTGCCAGCAGTGAATCGGTAGGGACGGATGGCTACACCTTC. Its translation is CASSESVGTDGYTF.

CDR3 nucleotide sequence: TGTGCCACCAGCAGCCAGGTCGACGATCAGCCCCAGCATTTT. Protein sequence: CATSSQVDDQPQHF. This rearrangement joins TRBV15 to TRBJ1-5, with D hard to call. CDR3 size: 14 residues. V was trimmed by 3 bases and J by 5 bases, leaving 11 bases between them. Germline CDR1 and CDR2: LNHNV and YYDKDF (reference sequence).

The chain couples TRBV11-2 to TRBJ1-2, with D possibly being TRBD1 (5 bases). Germline CDR1 reads SGHAT; CDR2 reads FQNNGV. The CDR3 contains 12 residues. Trimming shortened V by 10 bases and J by 8 bases, and 17 bases separated the two germline ends. The CDR3 sequence: CATATGSLGYTF. Written as DNA, the CDR3 is TGTGCCACTGCAACAGGTAGCCTCGGCTACACCTTC. The entire variable domain, with the rest obtained from reference TRBV11-2 and TRBJ1-2, is as follows: EAGVAQSPRYKIIEKRQSVAFWCNPISGHATLYWYQQILGQGPKLLIQFQNNGVVDDSQLPKDRFSAERLKGVDSTLKIQPAKLEDSAVYLCATATGSLGYTFGSGTRLTVV.

The J gene is TRBJ2-2, the V gene TRBV7-2; tentatively, D is TRBD1 (6 bases). This CDR3 spans 15 amino acids. The ends were cut back, 5 bases at V and 2 bases at J, with 12 bases in the middle. Germline V gene lookup returns CDR1 SGHTA and CDR2 FQGNSA. CDR3 amino acids: CASSPEGVNTGELFF. The CDR3 region has the DNA TGTGCCAGCAGCCCAGAGGGGGTTAACACCGGGGAGCTGTTTTTT.

The V and J genes are TRBV6-1 and TRBJ1-1; D is possibly TRBD1 (6 bases). The CDR3 is made up of 13 amino acids. Trimming pared 7 bases from V and 1 base from J, leaving 10 bases between. Germline values: CDR1 MNHNS, CDR2 SASEGT. The CDR3 loop is CASTIQGNTEAFF. The CDR3 nucleotides read TGTGCCAGCACCATACAGGGGAACACTGAAGCTTTCTTT.